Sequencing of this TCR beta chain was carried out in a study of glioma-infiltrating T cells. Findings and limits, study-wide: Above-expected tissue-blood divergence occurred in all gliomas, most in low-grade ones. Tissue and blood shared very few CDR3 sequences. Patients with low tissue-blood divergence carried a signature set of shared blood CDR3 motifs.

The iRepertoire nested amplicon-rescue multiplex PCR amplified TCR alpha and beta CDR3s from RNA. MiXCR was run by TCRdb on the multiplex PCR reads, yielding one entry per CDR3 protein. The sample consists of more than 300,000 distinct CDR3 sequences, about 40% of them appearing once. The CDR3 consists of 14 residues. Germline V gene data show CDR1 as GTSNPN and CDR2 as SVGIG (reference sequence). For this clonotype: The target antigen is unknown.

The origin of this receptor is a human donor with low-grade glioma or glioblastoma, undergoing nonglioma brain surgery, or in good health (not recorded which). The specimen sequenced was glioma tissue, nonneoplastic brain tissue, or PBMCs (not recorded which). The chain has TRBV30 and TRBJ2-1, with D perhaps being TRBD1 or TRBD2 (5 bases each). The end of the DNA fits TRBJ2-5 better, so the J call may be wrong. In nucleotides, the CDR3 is TGTGCCTGGAGTACGCCAGGGAGTATAGAGACCCAGTACTTC. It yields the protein CAWSTPGSIETQYF.